These 9 T cell receptor beta chains share one sample of origin, sequenced in a study of identical twins. MiXCR was run by TCRdb on the 5' RACE reads, yielding one entry per CDR3 protein. The sample lists hundreds of thousands of distinct CDR3 sequences, roughly 6.6% occurring once. The same data also contributed to another study, on yellow fever vaccine responses in identical twins.

The sample comprised PBMCs. Receptor source: a woman younger than 30 in good health.

This clonotype was detected many times. The rearrangement joins TRBV7-2 to TRBJ2-2, with 7 nucleotides matching TRBD1. CDR3 length: 15 amino acids. Germline trimming cut 2 bases from V and 6 bases from J; bases unmatched to any gene: 6. The germline V gene encodes CDR1 SGHTA and CDR2 FQGNSA. The CDR3 sequence: CASSLPDRFPGELFF. CDR3 bases: TGTGCCAGCAGCTTACCGGACAGGTTTCCCGGGGAGCTGTTTTTT.

J is TRBJ2-7 and V is TRBV29-1; D might be TRBD2 (5 bases). The germline V gene has CDR1 SQVTM and CDR2 ANQGSEA. The V end was cut by 4 bases, the J end by 2 bases, with 12 bases between. The CDR3 has 13 residues. The CDR3 DNA is TGCAGCGTTGCTGAGAGGGAGACCTACGAGCAGTACTTC. This encodes CSVAERETYEQYF.

This clonotype was seen only a few times. The CDR3 region is CASSYSGRVNQPQHF. As DNA, the CDR3 is TGTGCCAGCAGTTACTCGGGCAGGGTAAATCAGCCCCAGCATTTT. This chain links TRBV6-5 with TRBJ1-5; maybe TRBD1 (5 bases). V gave up 0 bases and J gave up 4 bases, with 10 bases separating them. The CDR3 length is 15 residues. Germline assignment: CDR1 MNHEY and CDR2 SVGAGI.

This clonotype was recorded a few times. V gene TRBV5-1 combines with J gene TRBJ2-2, with 8 bases identical to TRBD2. From germline, CDR1 is SGHRS and CDR2 YFSETQ. J lost 0 bases, V lost 3 bases, and 4 bases had no gene match. The CDR3 has 16 amino acids. CDR3 region: CASSWALAANTGELFF. The CDR3 nucleotides read TGCGCCAGCAGCTGGGCACTAGCGGCGAACACCGGGGAGCTGTTTTTT.

This clonotype was observed a handful of times. V and J are TRBV12-3 or TRBV12-4 and TRBJ1-2; D gene unclear. This CDR3 is 15 amino acids long. The V gene lost 5 bases and the J gene lost 4 bases, with 17 bases spanning the gap. The CDR3 reads CASSLRSGFGYGYTF. In nucleotides, the CDR3 is TGTGCCAGCAGTCTACGCTCGGGGTTCGGCTATGGCTACACCTTC.

Only a few counts were recorded for this clonotype. The rearrangement links TRBV6-1 to TRBJ2-7; D assignment may be TRBD1 or TRBD2 (6 bases each). Germline values: CDR1 MNHNS, CDR2 SASEGT. Trimming took 8 bases from V and 0 from J, leaving 14 bases between them. The CDR3 spans 14 residues. The CDR3 DNA is TGTGCCAGCCGTAGAAGGGGGGCCTCCTACGAGCAGTACGTC. Amino acid sequence: CASRRRGASYEQYV.

This clonotype appeared many times. V is TRBV7-9 and J is TRBJ1-1, with unresolved D. The ends were cut back, 5 bases at V and 1 base at J, with 8 bases in the middle. Germline CDR1 and CDR2: SEHNR and FQNEAQ (reference sequence). This CDR3 has 13 amino acids. The CDR3 DNA reads as TGTGCCAGCAGCGCCAGTGCGAACACTGAAGCTTTCTTT. Its protein is CASSASANTEAFF. Full variable domain (rest looked up from reference TRBV7-9 and TRBJ1-1): DTGVSQNPRHKITKRGQNVTFRCDPISEHNRLYWYRQTLGQGPEFLTYFQNEAQLEKSRLLSDRFSAERPKGSFSTLEIQRTEQGDSAMYLCASSASANTEAFFGQGTRLTVV.

This clonotype was observed at least ten times. The V call is TRBV12-3 or TRBV12-4, the J call TRBJ2-2, with D uncertain. CDR3 length: 13 residues. V was trimmed by 1 base and J by 3 bases, leaving 3 bases between them. The CDR3 DNA is TGTGCCAGCAGTTTAGTGCACACCGGGGAGCTGTTTTTT. Translating it yields CASSLVHTGELFF.

This clonotype turned up a few times. The chain joins TRBV5-1 to TRBJ2-3, with TRBD1 as a possible D gene (5 bases). Trimming shortened V by 1 base and J by 2 bases, and 17 bases separated the two germline ends. Germline loops: CDR1 SGHRS, CDR2 YFSETQ. The CDR3 loop spans 17 amino acids. CDR3 loop: CASSLRRARQHTDTQYF. The CDR3, as DNA: TGCGCCAGCAGCTTGCGCCGCGCCCGACAGCACACAGATACGCAGTATTTT.